The 28 T cell receptor beta chains below all came from one sample that was sequenced in a study of CD8 T cells in Susac syndrome. The RNA, 0.5 to 1 ug, was put through reverse transcription using random hexamers. One entry per CDR3 protein results from TCRdb running MiXCR on the immunoSEQ multiplex PCR reads. The table has 210,000 or so distinct CDR3 sequences, over 90% seen once; the top ten hold around 0.15%. Sequenced material: CD4+ T cells from PBMCs. Every receptor here comes from a human donor with Susac syndrome.

The genes are TRBV5-1 and TRBJ2-1; 13 bases fit TRBD2. Germline values: CDR1 SGHRS, CDR2 YFSETQ. This CDR3 contains 16 residues. V was pared by 4 bases and J by 4 bases, with 5 bases of the junction left unmatched. Written as DNA, the CDR3 is TGCGCCAGCAGCCCCATGGGACTAGCGGGGTACAATGAGCAGTTCTTC. Translated: CASSPMGLAGYNEQFF.

The V and J genes are TRBV18 and TRBJ2-5; 9 nucleotides match TRBD1. The CDR3 contains 18 residues. The ends lost 0 bases at V and 5 bases at J; junction bases unmatched: 13. Germline CDR1 is KGHSH and CDR2 is LQKENI. DNA for the CDR3: TGTGCCAGCTCACCACCGAACCGGGACAGGGCCGAGGGGGAGACCCAGTACTTC. This sequence encodes CASSPPNRDRAEGETQYF.

CDR3 in amino acids: CAWCRQTFLEQYF. The CDR3, as DNA: TGTGCCTGGTGCCGACAGACTTTTTTAGAGCAGTACTTC. This sequence joins TRBV30 and TRBJ2-7, with D possibly matching TRBD1 (5 bases). The CDR3 totals 13 residues. Trimming took off 5 bases at V and 7 bases at J, with 18 bases between the two ends. From germline, CDR1 is GTSNPN and CDR2 SVGIG (reference sequence).

A single count supports this clonotype. J is TRBJ1-5 and V is TRBV15; 9 bases agree with TRBD1. This CDR3 is built from 15 residues. The V and J ends lost 4 bases and 5 bases, in that order; junction bases with no gene match: 6. Per the germline V gene, CDR1 is LNHNV and CDR2 is YYDKDF (reference sequence). The CDR3 region is CATSIGTGSHQPQHF. As DNA, the CDR3 is TGTGCCACCAGCATCGGGACAGGGTCGCATCAGCCCCAGCATTTT. Full variable domain (outside the CDR3, taken from reference TRBV15 and TRBJ1-5): DAMVIQNPRYQVTQFGKPVTLSCSQTLNHNVMYWYQQKSSQAPKLLFHYYDKDFNNEADTPDNFQSRRPNTSFCFLDIRSPGLGDTAMYLCATSIGTGSHQPQHFGDGTRLSIL.

The genes are TRBV4-3 and TRBJ2-1; D remains unclear. Germline V gene sequence: CDR1 LGHNA, CDR2 YSLEER. The CDR3 sequence is 14 residues long. The V gene lost 0 bases and the J gene lost 10 bases, with 13 bases spanning the gap. This CDR3 is CASSQDHGSGEQFF. The CDR3 DNA reads TGCGCCAGCAGCCAAGATCACGGGTCTGGGGAGCAGTTCTTC.

This clonotype was counted only a few times. The rearrangement links TRBV7-2 to TRBJ1-4; the match to TRBD1 covers 11 bases. This CDR3 region has 14 residues. Germline lookup yields CDR1 SGHTA and CDR2 FQGNSA. Unmatched junction bases numbered 4, after V lost 5 bases and J lost 8 bases. Here the CDR3 reads CASSQDRGREKLFF. CDR3 in DNA: TGTGCCAGCAGCCAGGACAGGGGGCGAGAAAAACTGTTTTTT.

The chain uses TRBV30 and TRBJ2-6; 8 positions match TRBD2. Germline V gene lookup returns CDR1 GTSNPN and CDR2 SVGIG (reference sequence). CDR3 length equals 15 residues. After removal of 8 bases from V and 2 bases from J, the junction contained 8 bases not matched to a gene. The CDR3 nucleotides are TGTGCCCGGTACCGGGGGGGCACTGGGGCCAACGTCCTGACTTTC. Its translation: CARYRGGTGANVLTF.

V is TRBV4-2 and J is TRBJ1-5, with 7 nucleotides matching TRBD1. The J segment lost 4 bases and the V segment lost 5 bases, leaving 5 bases of the junction unmatched. Germline V gene data show CDR1 as LGHNA and CDR2 as YNFKEQ. There are 14 residues in the CDR3. CDR3 bases: TGTGCCAGCAGCGTTATGGGACAGAATCAGCCCCAGCATTTT. This sequence encodes CASSVMGQNQPQHF.

This clonotype was observed a single time. The gene calls are TRBV19 and TRBJ1-6, with TRBD1 matching over 8 bases. The germline gives CDR1 LNHDA, CDR2 SQIVND (reference sequence). The ends lost 7 bases at V and 5 bases at J; junction bases unmatched: 1. The CDR3 contains 13 residues. Written as DNA, the CDR3 is TGTGCCAGTAAGGACAGGGATAATTCACCCCTCCACTTT. Amino acid sequence: CASKDRDNSPLHF.

The table lists this clonotype with a count of one. CDR3 amino acids: CASSLAGDEDIQYF. DNA of the CDR3: TGCGCCAGCAGCTTGGCGGGGGATGAAGACATTCAGTACTTC. This rearrangement joins TRBV5-1 to TRBJ2-4, with D tentatively TRBD2 (6 bases). CDR3 length equals 14 residues. The V end was cut by 0 bases, the J end by 8 bases, with 12 bases between. In germline, CDR1 is SGHRS, CDR2 YFSETQ.

The rearrangement uses TRBV5-1 and TRBJ1-4; no definite D call. The CDR3 contains 13 residues. V was cut by 4 bases and J by 8 bases, with 12 bases left in between. From germline, CDR1 is SGHRS and CDR2 YFSETQ. CDR3 protein: CASSLVGSEKLFF. The CDR3 DNA reads TGCGCCAGCAGCCTCGTGGGGAGCGAAAAACTGTTTTTT.

The chain carries TRBV11-2 and TRBJ2-7; D remains ambiguous. There are 14 residues in the CDR3. V was pared by 5 bases and J by 0 bases, with 11 bases between. The germline CDR1 and CDR2 sequences are SGHAT and FQNNGV. The DNA of the CDR3 is TGTGCCAGCAGCCAAGCCCTTAACTCCTACGAGCAGTACTTC. This gives the protein CASSQALNSYEQYF.

The gene calls are TRBV30 and TRBJ1-6; D not resolved. The CDR3 spans 14 residues. Trimming removed 3 bases at V and 7 bases at J, with 13 bases between. The germline CDR1 and CDR2 sequences are GTSNPN and SVGIG (reference sequence). The CDR3 region is CAWSPKQGNSPLHF. The DNA for the CDR3 is TGTGCCTGGAGCCCCAAGCAAGGGAATTCACCCCTCCACTTT.

The chain couples TRBV18 to TRBJ2-5, with D perhaps being TRBD1 or TRBD2 (5 bases each). The germline CDR1 and CDR2 sequences are KGHSH and LQKENI. This CDR3 contains 15 residues. Deletions cut 0 bases from V and 4 bases from J, with 12 bases between. The CDR3 DNA reads as TGTGCCAGCTCACCACCGGACGGGGCTGGAGAGACCCAGTACTTC. This gives the protein CASSPPDGAGETQYF. The whole variable domain, remainder taken from reference TRBV18 and TRBJ2-5, is NAGVMQNPRHLVRRRGQEARLRCSPMKGHSHVYWYRQLPEEGLKFMVYLQKENIIDESGMPKERFSAEFPKEGPSILRIQQVVRGDSAAYFCASSPPDGAGETQYFGPGTRLLVL.

The chain combines TRBV5-1 with TRBJ1-1; D possibly corresponds to TRBD1 (5 bases). Germline V gene data show CDR1 as SGHRS and CDR2 as YFSETQ. Trimming left V 0 bases short and J 6 bases short, with 15 bases between. There are 15 residues in the CDR3. In nucleotides, the CDR3 is TGCGCCAGCAGCTTGGATGGGCAGGGCGGCGCTGAAGCTTTCTTT. It is translated as CASSLDGQGGAEAFF.

The chain has TRBV20-1 and TRBJ1-2, with 8 nucleotides matching TRBD1. The germline CDR1 and CDR2 sequences are DFQATT and SNEGSKA (reference sequence). CDR3 length: 11 amino acids. Trimming took 6 bases from V and 5 from J; bases not matched to a gene: 2. CDR3 nucleotide sequence: TGCAGTGCCCGGGACAGGTATGGCTACACCTTC. As protein: CSARDRYGYTF.

The rearrangement uses TRBV20-1 and TRBJ2-5; 11 nucleotides align to TRBD2. The CDR3 runs to 17 residues. Germline V gives CDR1 DFQATT, CDR2 SNEGSKA (reference sequence). V lost 0 bases and J lost 1; bases outside the gene matches: 7. In DNA form, the CDR3 reads TGCAGTGCTAGAGATCACAGACTAGCGGGGCGCCAAGAGACCCAGTACTTC. This gives the protein CSARDHRLAGRQETQYF.

V is TRBV7-9 and J is TRBJ2-1; D is unclear. CDR3 size: 12 residues. Trimming removed 2 bases from V and 7 bases from J, with 6 bases in between. CDR1 and CDR2 (germline): SEHNR, FQNEAQ (reference sequence). The CDR3 DNA is TGTGCCAGCAGCTTACGCGAAAATGAGCAGTTCTTC. This gives the protein CASSLRENEQFF.

The chain employs TRBV7-3 and TRBJ2-3; D is perhaps TRBD2 (6 bases). Trimming took 3 bases from V and 3 from J, leaving 13 bases between them. The germline gives CDR1 SGHTA, CDR2 FQGTGA. The CDR3 covers 15 residues. Here the CDR3 DNA reads TGTGCCAGCAGCTTGCGGGGTTATCGGACAGATACGCAGTATTTT. This encodes CASSLRGYRTDTQYF.

Only one count was recorded for this clonotype. V and J are TRBV5-6 and TRBJ1-6; 9 nucleotides agree with TRBD1. The trim removed 4 bases at V and 10 bases at J, leaving 9 bases unmatched. The CDR3 runs to 15 residues. Germline V gene data show CDR1 as SGHDT and CDR2 as YYEEEE. The CDR3 DNA sequence: TGTGCCAGCAGCCTAACGGACAGGGGCGGATCACCCCTCCACTTT. This translates into CASSLTDRGGSPLHF.

V usage is TRBV12-3 or TRBV12-4 and J usage is TRBJ2-6; 11 nucleotides match TRBD1. Trimming cost V 7 bases and J 2 bases; bases outside gene matches: 7. The CDR3 contains 17 residues. The DNA for the CDR3 is TGTGCCAGCACCCTAGGACAGGGGGCGGCTGGGGCCAACGTCCTGACTTTC. It specifies CASTLGQGAAGANVLTF.

This chain links TRBV6-2 or TRBV6-3 with TRBJ1-2; possibly TRBD1 for D (6 bases). The germline V and J ends were trimmed by 5 bases and 5 bases, with 12 bases remaining between them. The CDR3 extends over 13 amino acids. CDR1 and CDR2 (germline): MNHEY, SVGEGT. CDR3 sequence reads: CASSLLGTYGYTF. The CDR3 DNA is TGTGCCAGCAGTCTCCTCGGGACATATGGCTACACCTTC.

The chain carries TRBV20-1 and TRBJ2-5; D may match TRBD1 or TRBD2 (5 bases each). Germline V gene data show CDR1 as DFQATT and CDR2 as SNEGSKA (reference sequence). The CDR3 totals 12 residues. The germline V and J ends were trimmed by 5 bases and 4 bases, with 11 bases remaining between them. CDR3: CSAGGPRETQYF. The CDR3 coding sequence is TGCAGTGCTGGGGGACCCCGAGAGACCCAGTACTTC.

The chain recombines TRBV10-3 with TRBJ1-1, with D uncertain. Germline V CDR1 and CDR2: ENHRY, SYGVKD. V lost 3 bases and J 0 bases, leaving 5 bases between the germline ends. The length of the CDR3 is 13 residues. The CDR3 DNA sequence: TGTGCCATCAGTGATGCAGTGAACACTGAAGCTTTCTTT. Protein: CAISDAVNTEAFF.

The CDR3 reads CASSRQGSYGYTF. CDR3 coding DNA: TGTGCCAGCAGTAGGCAGGGTAGCTATGGCTACACCTTC. The J gene is TRBJ1-2, the V gene TRBV12-3 or TRBV12-4, with D maybe TRBD1 (5 bases). Trimming left V 5 bases short and J 4 bases short, with 11 bases between. This CDR3 has 13 residues.

This sequence joins TRBV19 and TRBJ1-2; tentative D call: TRBD1 (5 bases). Per germline, CDR1 LNHDA and CDR2 SQIVND (reference sequence). The CDR3 sequence is 14 residues long. V lost 2 bases and J lost 8, with 15 bases in between. CDR3 coding DNA: TGTGCCAGTAGTATACAGGGAAGTCGAGAAGGCTACACCTTC. As protein: CASSIQGSREGYTF.

J is TRBJ1-2 and V is TRBV25-1; 8 bases are shared with TRBD1. The CDR3 runs to 14 residues. Trimming cost V 5 bases and J 6 bases; bases outside gene matches: 8. Looked up from germline, CDR1 is MGHDK and CDR2 is SYGVNS. The CDR3 DNA follows: TGTGCCAGCAGTACAGGGGGAACCTTACATGGCTACACCTTC. Its translation is CASSTGGTLHGYTF.

This clonotype has only one observation. J is TRBJ2-1 and V is TRBV6-6; no clear D. Trimming pared 7 bases from V and 4 bases from J, leaving 8 bases between. The CDR3 contains 12 residues. In germline, CDR1 is MNHNY, CDR2 SVGAGI (reference sequence). As DNA, the CDR3 is TGTGCCAGCATCGGGCAGTACAATGAGCAGTTCTTC. Protein: CASIGQYNEQFF.